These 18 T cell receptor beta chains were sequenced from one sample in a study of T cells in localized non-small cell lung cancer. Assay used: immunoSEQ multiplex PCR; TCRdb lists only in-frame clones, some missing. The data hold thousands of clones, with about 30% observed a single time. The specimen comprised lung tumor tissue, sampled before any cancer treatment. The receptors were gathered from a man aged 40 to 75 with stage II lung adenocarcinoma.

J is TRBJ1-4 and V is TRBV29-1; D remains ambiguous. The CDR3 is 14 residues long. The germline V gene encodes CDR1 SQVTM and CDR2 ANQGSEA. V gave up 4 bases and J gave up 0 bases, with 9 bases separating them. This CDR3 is CSVAGGATNEKLFF. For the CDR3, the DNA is TGCAGCGTTGCGGGAGGCGCAACTAATGAAAAACTGTTTTTT.

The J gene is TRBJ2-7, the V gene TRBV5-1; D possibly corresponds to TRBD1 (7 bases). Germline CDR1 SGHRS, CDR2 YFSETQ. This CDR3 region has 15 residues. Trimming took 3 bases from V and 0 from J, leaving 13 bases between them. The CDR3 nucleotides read TGCGCCAGCAGCTCGGGACAGACTAGCTCCTACGAGCAGTACTTC. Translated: CASSSGQTSSYEQYF. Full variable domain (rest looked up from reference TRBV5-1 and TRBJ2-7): KAGVTQTPRYLIKTRGQQVTLSCSPISGHRSVSWYQQTPGQGLQFLFEYFSETQRNKGNFPGRFSGRQFSNSRSEMNVSTLELGDSALYLCASSSGQTSSYEQYFGPGTRLTVT.

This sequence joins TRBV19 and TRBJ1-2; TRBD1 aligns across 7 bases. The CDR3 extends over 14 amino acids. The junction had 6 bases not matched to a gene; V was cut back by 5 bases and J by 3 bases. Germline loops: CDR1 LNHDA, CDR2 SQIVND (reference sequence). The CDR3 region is CASSHRGRDYGYTF. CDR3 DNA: TGTGCCAGTAGTCACAGGGGTCGCGACTATGGCTACACCTTC. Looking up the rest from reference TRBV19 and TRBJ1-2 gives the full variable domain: DGGITQSPKYLFRKEGQNVTLSCEQNLNHDAMYWYRQDPGQGLRLIYYSQIVNDFQKGDIAEGYSVSREKKESFPLTVTSAQKNPTAFYLCASSHRGRDYGYTFGSGTRLTVV.

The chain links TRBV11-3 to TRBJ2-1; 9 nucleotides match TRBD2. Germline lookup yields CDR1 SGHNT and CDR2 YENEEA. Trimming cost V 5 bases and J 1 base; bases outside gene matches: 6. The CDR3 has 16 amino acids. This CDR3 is CASSVLSGSSYNEQFF. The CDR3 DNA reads TGTGCCAGCAGCGTTCTTAGCGGGAGTTCCTACAATGAGCAGTTCTTC.

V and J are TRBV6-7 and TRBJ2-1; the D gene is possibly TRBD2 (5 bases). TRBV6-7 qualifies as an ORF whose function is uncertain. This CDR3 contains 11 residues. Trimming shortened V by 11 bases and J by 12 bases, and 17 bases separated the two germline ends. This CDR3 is CAGGLMLGQFF. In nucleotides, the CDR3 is TGTGCCGGCGGACTGATGTTGGGGCAGTTCTTC.

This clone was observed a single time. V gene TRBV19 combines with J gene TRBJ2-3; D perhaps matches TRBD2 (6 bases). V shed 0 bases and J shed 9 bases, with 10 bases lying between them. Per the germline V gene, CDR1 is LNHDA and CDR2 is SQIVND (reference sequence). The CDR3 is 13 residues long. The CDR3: CASSIDSGGTQYF. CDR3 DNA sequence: TGTGCCAGTAGTATAGATTCCGGGGGAACGCAGTATTTT.

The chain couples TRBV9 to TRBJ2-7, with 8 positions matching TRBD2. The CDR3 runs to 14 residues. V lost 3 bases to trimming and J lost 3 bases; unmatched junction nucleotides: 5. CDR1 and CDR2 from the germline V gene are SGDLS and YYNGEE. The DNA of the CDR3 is TGTGCCAGCAGCGGTTCGGGAGGGAGCTACGAGCAGTACTTC. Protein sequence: CASSGSGGSYEQYF.

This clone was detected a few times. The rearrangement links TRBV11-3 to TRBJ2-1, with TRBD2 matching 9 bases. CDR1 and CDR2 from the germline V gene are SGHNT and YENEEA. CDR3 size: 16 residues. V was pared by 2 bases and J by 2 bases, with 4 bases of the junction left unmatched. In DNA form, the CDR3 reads TGTGCCAGCAGCTTACAGGGACTAGCAGCCTACAATGAGCAGTTCTTC. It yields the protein CASSLQGLAAYNEQFF.

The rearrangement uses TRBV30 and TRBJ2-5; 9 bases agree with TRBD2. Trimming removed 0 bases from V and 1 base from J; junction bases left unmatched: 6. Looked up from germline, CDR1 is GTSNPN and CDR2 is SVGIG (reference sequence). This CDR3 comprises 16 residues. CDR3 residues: CAWSVGLAGFQETQYF. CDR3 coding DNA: TGTGCCTGGAGTGTAGGCCTAGCGGGGTTCCAAGAGACCCAGTACTTC.

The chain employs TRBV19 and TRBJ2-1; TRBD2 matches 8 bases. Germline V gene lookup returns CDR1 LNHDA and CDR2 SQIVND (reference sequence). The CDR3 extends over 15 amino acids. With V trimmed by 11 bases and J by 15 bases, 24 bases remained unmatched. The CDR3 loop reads CASNPQASAGGPAFF. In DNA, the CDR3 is TGTGCCTCCAACCCCCAAGCCTCGGCGGGAGGCCCCGCGTTCTTC.

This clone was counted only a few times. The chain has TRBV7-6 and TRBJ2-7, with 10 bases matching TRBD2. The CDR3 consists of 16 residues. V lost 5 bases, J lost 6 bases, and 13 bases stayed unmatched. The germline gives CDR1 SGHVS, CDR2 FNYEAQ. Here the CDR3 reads CASSPVQREGEGEQYF. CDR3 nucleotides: TGTGCCAGCAGCCCCGTCCAGCGGGAGGGGGAGGGCGAGCAGTACTTC.

CDR3 DNA: TGTGCCAGCTCACCATTGCCAGGAGAGAACTATGGCTACACCTTC. Translating it yields CASSPLPGENYGYTF. The chain links TRBV18 to TRBJ1-2, with D uncertain. Trimming shortened V by 2 bases and J by 2 bases, and 12 bases separated the two germline ends. The CDR3 is 15 amino acids. CDR1 and CDR2 (germline): KGHSH, LQKENI.

This CDR3 reads CATSSFGFGNTIYF. CDR3 nucleotide sequence: TGTGCCACCAGCAGTTTCGGCTTTGGAAACACCATATATTTT. V is TRBV15 and J is TRBJ1-3; no definite D call. V was clipped by 3 bases and J by 3 bases, with 9 bases between them. Germline loops: CDR1 LNHNV, CDR2 YYDKDF (reference sequence). The CDR3 totals 14 residues.

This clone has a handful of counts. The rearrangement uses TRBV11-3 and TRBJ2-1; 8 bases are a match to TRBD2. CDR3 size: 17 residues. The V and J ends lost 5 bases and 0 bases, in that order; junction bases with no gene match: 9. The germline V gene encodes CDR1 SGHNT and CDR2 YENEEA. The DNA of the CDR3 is TGTGCCAGCAGCGGAATAGGCGGGGGGAGCTCCTACAATGAGCAGTTCTTC. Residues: CASSGIGGGSSYNEQFF.

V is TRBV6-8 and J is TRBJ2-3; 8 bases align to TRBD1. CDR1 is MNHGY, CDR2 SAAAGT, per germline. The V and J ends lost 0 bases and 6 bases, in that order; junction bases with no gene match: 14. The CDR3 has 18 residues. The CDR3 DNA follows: TGTGCCAGCAGTTACTCGCGGGTCCGGGACAGGCCCCAGGATACGCAGTATTTT. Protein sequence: CASSYSRVRDRPQDTQYF.

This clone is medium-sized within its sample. The CDR3 DNA reads as TGTGCCAGAAGCTTGATGGGACAGGGCACCTACAATGAGCAGTTCTTC. This encodes CARSLMGQGTYNEQFF. This chain joins TRBV5-3 and TRBJ2-1; 9 nucleotides line up with TRBD1. TRBV5-3 is known as an ORF, though its function is uncertain. This CDR3 contains 16 residues. V lost 1 base and J lost 2; bases outside the gene matches: 4.

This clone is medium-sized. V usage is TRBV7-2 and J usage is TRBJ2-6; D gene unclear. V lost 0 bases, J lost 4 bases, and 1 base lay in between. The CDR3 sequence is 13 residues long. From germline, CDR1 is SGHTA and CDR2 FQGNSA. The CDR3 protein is CASSLAGANVLTF. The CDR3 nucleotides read TGTGCCAGCAGCTTAGCCGGGGCCAACGTCCTGACTTTC.

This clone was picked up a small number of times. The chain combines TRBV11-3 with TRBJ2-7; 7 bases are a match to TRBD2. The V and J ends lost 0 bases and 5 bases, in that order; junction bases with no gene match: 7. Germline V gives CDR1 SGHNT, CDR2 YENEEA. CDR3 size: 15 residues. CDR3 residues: CASSLEDGRIDEQYF. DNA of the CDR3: TGTGCCAGCAGCTTAGAGGACGGGAGGATAGACGAGCAGTACTTC.